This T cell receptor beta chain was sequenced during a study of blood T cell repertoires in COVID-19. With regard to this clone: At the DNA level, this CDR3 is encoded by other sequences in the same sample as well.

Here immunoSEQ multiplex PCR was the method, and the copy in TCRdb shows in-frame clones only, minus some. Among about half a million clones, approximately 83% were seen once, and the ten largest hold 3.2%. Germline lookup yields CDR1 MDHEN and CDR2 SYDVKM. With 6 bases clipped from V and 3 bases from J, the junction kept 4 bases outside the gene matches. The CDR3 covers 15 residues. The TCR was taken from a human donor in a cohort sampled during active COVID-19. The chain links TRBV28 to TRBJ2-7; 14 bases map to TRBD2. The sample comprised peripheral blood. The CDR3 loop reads CASRRGTSGSYEQYF. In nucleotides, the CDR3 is TGTGCCAGCAGACGCGGGACTAGCGGGAGCTACGAGCAGTACTTC.